This TCR beta chain derives from a study of glioma-infiltrating T cells (dated by TCRdb to 2016 to 2018). For the wider study: Low-grade gliomas were WHO grade II oligodendrogliomas or astrocytomas, and glioblastomas were WHO grade IV tumors sampled at initial rather than recurrent diagnosis. Glioma patients received dexamethasone for six or fewer days before surgery. The sequencing target for blood libraries was about 4.5- to 11-fold coverage of 950,000 to 1,000,000 peripheral T cells. TCR alpha- and beta-chain repertoires were sequenced from glioma tissue, non-neoplastic brain tissue and matched peripheral blood mononuclear cells. To measure divergence between tissue and blood T-cell populations, each tissue-infiltrating repertoire was compared with the peripheral blood repertoire of the same patient. Three low-grade glioma patients, fewer than 10 primary glioblastoma patients, and three non-glioma patients who contributed non-neoplastic brain tissue made up the paired cohort. Study-wide findings and limitations: Patients with low tissue-blood divergence were marked by a signature set of shared blood CDR3 motifs, and that set was depleted in highly divergent patients. VJ-independent divergence between tissue and blood was below expectation in non-neoplastic patients but above expectation in all gliomas, especially low-grade gliomas. Only a very small number of CDR3 sequences turned up in both tissue and blood, a result put down to high CDR3 diversity combined with limited sampling. Small numbers underpinned the group comparisons: 8 or 9 glioblastoma patients, three low-grade glioma patients and three non-neoplastic patients.

The iRepertoire nested amplicon-rescue multiplex PCR (arm-PCR) platform was used to amplify TCR alpha and beta CDR3 regions from RNA. One-step reverse transcription and amplification used roughly 100-400 ng of tissue mRNA or PBMC total RNA as input. Following bead purification, Illumina adapters were added through a secondary multiplex PCR, and the libraries were then gel-purified between 200 and 400 bp. Demultiplexing relied on internal 6-nucleotide barcodes carried by the libraries. Sequencing of libraries was performed on an Illumina MiSeq with 2x220 or 2x250 nucleotide paired-end reads. As for how the authors treated the data: Paired reads were merged with FLASH 1.2.11 and aligned to the GRCh37 human genome with BWA-MEM before extracting TRA and TRB reads. For V and J assignment, an IMGT-derived reference of cassette sequences and CDR3 motifs that included pseudogenes was used. Reads were translated in three frames, and productive CDR3s were defined as those with a C...FGXG motif and no stop codons. Clonotypes were defined as unique combinations of V-J cassette pair and CDR3 amino acid sequence. Filtering of reads was based on Hamming distance, with the threshold set by the sequence error rate of each sample in mapped regions. Starting from the raw public reads, TCRdb applied fastp trimming at Q25, assembled clones with MiXCR and retained in-frame beta chains. Records with the same CDR3 protein are collapsed into one entry carrying the most frequent genes and DNA. The V and J calls, along with clone size, are taken from TCRdb and not from the paper's own processing. The sample data list 400,000 or so distinct CDR3 sequences, and 41% of these were observed just once. The ten largest clones represent around 12% of the sample.

With regard to this clonotype: What this receptor recognizes is not known. No base quality information exists; no much larger clone differs at one position.

Surgical brain or tumor specimens were cryofrozen in liquid nitrogen immediately after resection, and peripheral blood cells were collected concurrently. Trimming takes 2 bases from V and 1 base from J, and the germline ends sit 12 bases apart. Looking up the germline V gene yields CDR1 MDHEN and CDR2 SYDVKM. The cysteine opens and the phenylalanine closes a CDR3 of 16 amino acids. The only DNA kept is the CDR3, 48 bases in frame from the first base. The sequence is built from TRBV28 and TRBJ1-5; the D gene is perhaps TRBD1, from 5 matching bases. The TCR sequence derives from a human donor with low-grade glioma or glioblastoma, undergoing nonglioma brain surgery, or in good health (not recorded which). Sequences were obtained from glioma tissue, nonneoplastic brain tissue, or PBMCs (not recorded which). The CDR3 region: CASSLPWGVSNQPQHF. The nucleotide sequence is given as TGTGCCAGCAGTTTACCTTGGGGGGTAAGCAATCAGCCCCAGCATTTT.